This T cell receptor beta chain was found in a study of OX40 agonist ivuxolimab in advanced cancers. Study as a whole: Patients were infused with ivuxolimab every 2 weeks at 0.01 to 10 mg/kg. Those enrolled were 82.7% male, with a mean age of around 60 years and ages from about 20 to 85.

TCRdb keeps only in-frame clones here, not all; method: immunoSEQ multiplex PCR. Among under 65,000 clones listed, less than 90% were seen once. This clone is deemed medium-sized. Its antigen is not identified. Germline loops: CDR1 LNHNV, CDR2 YYDKDF (reference sequence). The CDR3 loop spans 17 amino acids. The J segment lost 7 bases and the V segment lost 1 base, leaving 13 bases of the junction unmatched. Notes on the study in general: Researchers report that CD8+ T cells had, on average, more expanded clones than CD4+.

The TCR sequence derives from an adult with an advanced solid tumor such as melanoma, head and neck, liver or kidney cancer. Sample: CD4+ or CD8+ T cells sorted from blood, taken in a trial of the OX40 agonist ivuxolimab. This chain links TRBV15 with TRBJ2-7, with 10 bases matching TRBD1. The CDR3 DNA follows: TGTGCCACCAGCAGAGGTCTCCGGACAGGGGGTGTAGGAGAGCAGTACTTC. This translates into CATSRGLRTGGVGEQYF.